This T cell receptor (beta chain) was observed in a study of blood T cells in healthy people across ages. Overall study results and limits: Estimates drawn from one million T cells were deemed to understate diversity.

V lost 10 bases, J lost 1 base, and 10 bases lay in between. Germline CDR1 MNHEY, CDR2 SVGEGT. CDR3 size: 13 residues. Together with a sample-barcoded 5' primer, a J-beta primer mix was included in a second PCR lasting roughly 7 to 11 cycles. Samples each returned at least 3 million CDR3-containing paired-end reads. TCRdb re-called the 5' RACE reads through MiXCR, storing one row per CDR3 protein. The sample consists of 1 million to 1.2 million distinct CDR3 sequences, 35% to 40% of them appearing once. Note on this clonotype: Its antigen is unidentified.

Sequencing was done on a sample of blood. The genes are TRBV6-2 or TRBV6-3 and TRBJ2-2; D might be TRBD2 (5 bases). This sequence originates from a man aged 18 to 30 in good health. CDR3 in amino acids: CATGRGNTGELFF. Here the CDR3 DNA reads TGTGCCACCGGACGGGGGAACACCGGGGAGCTGTTTTTT.